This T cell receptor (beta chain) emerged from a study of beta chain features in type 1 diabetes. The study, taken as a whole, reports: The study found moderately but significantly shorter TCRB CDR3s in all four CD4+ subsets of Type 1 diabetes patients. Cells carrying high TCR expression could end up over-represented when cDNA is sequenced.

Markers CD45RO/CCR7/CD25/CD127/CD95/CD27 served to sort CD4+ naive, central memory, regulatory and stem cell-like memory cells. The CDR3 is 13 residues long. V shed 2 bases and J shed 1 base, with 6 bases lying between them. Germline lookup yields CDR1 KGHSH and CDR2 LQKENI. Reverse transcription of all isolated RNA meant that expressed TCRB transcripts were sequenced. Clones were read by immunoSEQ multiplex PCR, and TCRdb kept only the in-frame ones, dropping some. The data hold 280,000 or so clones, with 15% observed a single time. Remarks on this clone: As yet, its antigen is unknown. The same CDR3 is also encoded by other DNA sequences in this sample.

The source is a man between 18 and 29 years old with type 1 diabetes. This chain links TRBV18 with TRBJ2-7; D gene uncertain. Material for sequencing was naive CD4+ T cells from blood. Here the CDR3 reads CASSPTVSYEQYF. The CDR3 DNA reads TGTGCCAGCTCACCAACTGTTTCCTACGAGCAGTACTTC. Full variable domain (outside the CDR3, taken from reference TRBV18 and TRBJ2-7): NAGVMQNPRHLVRRRGQEARLRCSPMKGHSHVYWYRQLPEEGLKFMVYLQKENIIDESGMPKERFSAEFPKEGPSILRIQQVVRGDSAAYFCASSPTVSYEQYFGPGTRLTVT.